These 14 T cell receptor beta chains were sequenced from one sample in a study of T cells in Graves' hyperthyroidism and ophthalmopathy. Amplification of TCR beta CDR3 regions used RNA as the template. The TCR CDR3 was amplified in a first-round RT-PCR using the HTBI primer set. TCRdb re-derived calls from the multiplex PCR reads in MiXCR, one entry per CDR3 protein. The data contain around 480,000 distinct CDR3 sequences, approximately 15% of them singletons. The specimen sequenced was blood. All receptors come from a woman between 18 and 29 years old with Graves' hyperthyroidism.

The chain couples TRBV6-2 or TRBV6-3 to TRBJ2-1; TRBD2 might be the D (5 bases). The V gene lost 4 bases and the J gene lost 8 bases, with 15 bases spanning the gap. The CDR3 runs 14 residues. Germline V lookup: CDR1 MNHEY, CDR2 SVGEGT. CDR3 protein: CASSFTRAIDEQFF. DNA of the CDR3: TGTGCCAGCAGTTTTACGAGGGCCATCGATGAGCAGTTCTTC.

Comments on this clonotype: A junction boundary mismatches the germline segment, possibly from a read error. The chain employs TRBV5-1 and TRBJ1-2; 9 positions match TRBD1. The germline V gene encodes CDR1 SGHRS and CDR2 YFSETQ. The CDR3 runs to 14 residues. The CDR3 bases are TGCGCCAGCAGCTTGTCTGGACAGGGGTATGGCCACACCTTC. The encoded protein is CASSLSGQGYGHTF.

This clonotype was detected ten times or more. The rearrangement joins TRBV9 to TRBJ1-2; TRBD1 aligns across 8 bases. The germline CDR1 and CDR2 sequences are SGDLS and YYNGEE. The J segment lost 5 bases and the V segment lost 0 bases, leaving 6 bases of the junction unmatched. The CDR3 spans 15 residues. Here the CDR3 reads CASSVGPGGSYGYTF. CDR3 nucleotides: TGTGCCAGCAGCGTAGGGCCAGGGGGCTCGTATGGCTACACCTTC.

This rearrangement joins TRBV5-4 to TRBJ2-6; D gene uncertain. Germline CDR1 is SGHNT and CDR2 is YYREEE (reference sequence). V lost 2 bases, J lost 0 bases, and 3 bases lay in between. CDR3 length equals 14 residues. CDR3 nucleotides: TGTGCCAGCAGCTTCTACTCTGGGGCCAACGTCCTGACTTTC. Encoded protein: CASSFYSGANVLTF.

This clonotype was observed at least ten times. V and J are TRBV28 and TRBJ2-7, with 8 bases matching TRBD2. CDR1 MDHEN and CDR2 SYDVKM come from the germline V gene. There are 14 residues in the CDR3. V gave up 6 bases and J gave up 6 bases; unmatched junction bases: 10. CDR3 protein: CASSLIAAGGEQYV. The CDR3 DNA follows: TGTGCCAGCAGCCTAATAGCTGCGGGGGGCGAGCAGTACGTC.

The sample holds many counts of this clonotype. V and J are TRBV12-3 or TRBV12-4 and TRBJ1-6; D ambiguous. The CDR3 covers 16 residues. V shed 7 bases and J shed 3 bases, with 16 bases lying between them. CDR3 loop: CASTPRIGDYNSPLHF. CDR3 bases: TGTGCCAGCACTCCCCGGATTGGGGACTATAATTCACCCCTCCACTTT.

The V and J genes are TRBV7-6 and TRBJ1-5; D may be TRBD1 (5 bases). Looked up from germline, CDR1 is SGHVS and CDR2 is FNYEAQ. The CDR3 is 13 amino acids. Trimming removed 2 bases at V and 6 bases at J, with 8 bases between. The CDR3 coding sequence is TGTGCCAGCAGCTTAAGGCAGGGTCAGCCCCAGCATTTT. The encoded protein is CASSLRQGQPQHF. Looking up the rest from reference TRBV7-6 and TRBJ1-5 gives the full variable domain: GAGVSQSPRYKVTKRGQDVALRCDPISGHVSLYWYRQALGQGPEFLTYFNYEAQQDKSGLPNDRFSAERPEGSISTLTIQRTEQRDSAMYRCASSLRQGQPQHFGDGTRLSIL.

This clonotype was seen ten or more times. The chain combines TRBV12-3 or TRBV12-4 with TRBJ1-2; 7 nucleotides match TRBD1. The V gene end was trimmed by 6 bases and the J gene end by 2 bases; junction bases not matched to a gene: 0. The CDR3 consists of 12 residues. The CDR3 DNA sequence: TGTGCCAGCAGGGGACAGAACTATGGCTACACCTTC. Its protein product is CASRGQNYGYTF.

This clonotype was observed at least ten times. Here the CDR3 reads CATSRDRIGGELFF. The CDR3 region has the DNA TGTGCCACCAGCAGAGATCGCATCGGCGGGGAGCTGTTTTTT. The chain links TRBV15 to TRBJ2-2; D is unresolved. The CDR3 consists of 14 residues. CDR1 LNHNV and CDR2 YYDKDF come from the germline V gene (reference sequence). Trimming stripped 0 bases from V and 7 bases from J, with 9 bases between.

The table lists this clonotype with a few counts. The CDR3 DNA sequence: TGTGCCAGCAAAAAGGACAGGGTTAATCAGCCCCAGCATTTT. Amino acids: CASKKDRVNQPQHF. The chain has TRBV12-3 or TRBV12-4 and TRBJ1-5, with 8 positions matching TRBD1. V lost 7 bases and J lost 4; bases outside the gene matches: 6. The length of the CDR3 is 14 residues.

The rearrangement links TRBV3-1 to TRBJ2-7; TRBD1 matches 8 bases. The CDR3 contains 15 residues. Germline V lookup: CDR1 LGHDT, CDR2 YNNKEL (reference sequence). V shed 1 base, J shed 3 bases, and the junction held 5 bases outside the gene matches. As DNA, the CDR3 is TGTGCCAGCAGCCAAGGGCGAACAGGGGGCTACGAGCAGTACTTC. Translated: CASSQGRTGGYEQYF.

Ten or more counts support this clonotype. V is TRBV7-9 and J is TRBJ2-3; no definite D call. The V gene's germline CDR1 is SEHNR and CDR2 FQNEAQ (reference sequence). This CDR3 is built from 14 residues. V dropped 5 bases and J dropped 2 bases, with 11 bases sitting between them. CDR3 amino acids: CASSDPVNTDTQYF. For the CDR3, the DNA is TGTGCCAGCAGCGATCCGGTCAACACAGATACGCAGTATTTT.

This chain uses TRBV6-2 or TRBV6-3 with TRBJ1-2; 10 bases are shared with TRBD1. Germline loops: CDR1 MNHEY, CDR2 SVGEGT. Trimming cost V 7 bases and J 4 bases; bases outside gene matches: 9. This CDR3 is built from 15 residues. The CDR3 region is CASIDPGQGSYGYTF. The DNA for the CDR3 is TGTGCCAGCATTGATCCGGGACAGGGGAGCTATGGCTACACCTTC.

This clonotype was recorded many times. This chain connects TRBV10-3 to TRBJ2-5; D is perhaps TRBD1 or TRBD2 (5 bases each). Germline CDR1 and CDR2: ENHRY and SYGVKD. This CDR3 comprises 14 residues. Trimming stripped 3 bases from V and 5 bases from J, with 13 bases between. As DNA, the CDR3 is TGTGCCATCAGTGACGGGGTAGAGGGGGAGACCCAGTACTTC. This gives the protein CAISDGVEGETQYF.